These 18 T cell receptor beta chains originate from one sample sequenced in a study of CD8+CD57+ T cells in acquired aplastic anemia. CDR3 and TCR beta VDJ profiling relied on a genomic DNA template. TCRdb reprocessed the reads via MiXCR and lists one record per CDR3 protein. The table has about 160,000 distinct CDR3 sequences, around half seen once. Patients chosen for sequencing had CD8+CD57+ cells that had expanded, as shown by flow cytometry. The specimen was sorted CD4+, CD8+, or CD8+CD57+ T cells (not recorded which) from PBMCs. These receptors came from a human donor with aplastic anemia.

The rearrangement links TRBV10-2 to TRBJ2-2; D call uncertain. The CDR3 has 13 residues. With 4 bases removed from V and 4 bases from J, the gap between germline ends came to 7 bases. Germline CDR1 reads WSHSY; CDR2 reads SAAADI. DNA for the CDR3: TGCGCCAGCAGTGTCGGAACCACCGGGGAGCTGTTTTTT. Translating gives CASSVGTTGELFF.

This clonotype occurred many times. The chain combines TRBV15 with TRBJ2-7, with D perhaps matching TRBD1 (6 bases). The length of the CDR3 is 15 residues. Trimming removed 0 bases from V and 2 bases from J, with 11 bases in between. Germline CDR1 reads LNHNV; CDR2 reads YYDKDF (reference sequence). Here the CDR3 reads CATSRDRGLPYEQYF. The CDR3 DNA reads TGTGCCACCAGCAGAGACAGGGGCCTTCCCTACGAGCAGTACTTC.

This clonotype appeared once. CDR3 loop: CSVEVYTNYGYTF. The CDR3 DNA reads TGCAGCGTTGAGGTTTATACAAACTATGGCTACACCTTC. The V gene is TRBV29-1, the J gene TRBJ1-2, with D unclear. The CDR3 spans 13 residues. Trimming removed 3 bases at V and 2 bases at J, with 10 bases between. Per the germline V gene, CDR1 is SQVTM and CDR2 is ANQGSEA.

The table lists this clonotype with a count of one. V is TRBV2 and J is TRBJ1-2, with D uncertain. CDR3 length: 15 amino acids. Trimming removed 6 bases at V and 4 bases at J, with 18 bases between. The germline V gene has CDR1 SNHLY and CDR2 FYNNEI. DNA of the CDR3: TGTGCCAGCAGCTTGATCGGCCGGGAAGGCTATGGCTACACCTTC. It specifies CASSLIGREGYGYTF.

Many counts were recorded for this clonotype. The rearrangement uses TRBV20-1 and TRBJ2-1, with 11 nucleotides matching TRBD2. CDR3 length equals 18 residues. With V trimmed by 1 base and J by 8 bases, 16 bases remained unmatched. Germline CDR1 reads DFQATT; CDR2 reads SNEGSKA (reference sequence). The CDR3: CSARGMGLAALRDDEQFF. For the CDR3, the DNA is TGCAGTGCTAGAGGTATGGGACTAGCGGCCCTCAGGGACGATGAGCAGTTCTTC.

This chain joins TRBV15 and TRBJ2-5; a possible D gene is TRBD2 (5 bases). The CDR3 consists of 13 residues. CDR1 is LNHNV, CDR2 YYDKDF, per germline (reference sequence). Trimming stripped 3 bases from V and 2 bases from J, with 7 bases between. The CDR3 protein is CATSRRAQETQYF. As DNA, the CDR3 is TGTGCCACCAGCAGGCGGGCTCAAGAGACCCAGTACTTC.

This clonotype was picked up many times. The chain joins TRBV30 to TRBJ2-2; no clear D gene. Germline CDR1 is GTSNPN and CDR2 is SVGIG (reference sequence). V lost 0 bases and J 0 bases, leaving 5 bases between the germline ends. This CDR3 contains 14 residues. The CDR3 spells CAWSVTANTGELFF. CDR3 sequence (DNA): TGTGCCTGGAGTGTTACCGCGAACACCGGGGAGCTGTTTTTT.

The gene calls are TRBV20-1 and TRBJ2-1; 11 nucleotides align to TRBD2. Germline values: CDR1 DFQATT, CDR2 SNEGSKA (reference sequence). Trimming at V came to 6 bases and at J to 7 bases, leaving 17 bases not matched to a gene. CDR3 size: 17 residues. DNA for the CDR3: TGCAGTGCCAGCACCAGTAGCGGGAGGGCGATAGGAAATGAGCAGTTCTTC. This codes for CSASTSSGRAIGNEQFF.

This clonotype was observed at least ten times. DNA of the CDR3: TGTGCCAGTAGGTCCCGGGACAGAGTCTATGGCTACACCTTC. Translating it yields CASRSRDRVYGYTF. The chain is built from TRBV19 and TRBJ1-2, with 7 nucleotides matching TRBD1. V lost 6 bases, J lost 4 bases, and 8 bases stayed unmatched. Germline CDR1 LNHDA, CDR2 SQIVND (reference sequence). The CDR3 runs 14 residues.

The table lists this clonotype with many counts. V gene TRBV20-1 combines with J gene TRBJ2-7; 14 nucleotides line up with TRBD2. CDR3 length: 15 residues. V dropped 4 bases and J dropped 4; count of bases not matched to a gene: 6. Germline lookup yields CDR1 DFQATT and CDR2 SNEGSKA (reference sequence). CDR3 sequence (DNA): TGCAGTGCTACCGACGGGACTAGCGGGAGTTACGAGCAGTACTTC. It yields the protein CSATDGTSGSYEQYF.

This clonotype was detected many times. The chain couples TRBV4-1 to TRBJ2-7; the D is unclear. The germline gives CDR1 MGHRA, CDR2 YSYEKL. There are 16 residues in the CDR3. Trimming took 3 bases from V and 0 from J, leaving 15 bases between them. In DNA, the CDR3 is TGCGCCAGCAGCCACCCCGGCGCAGGCGGCTCCTACGAGCAGTACTTC. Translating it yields CASSHPGAGGSYEQYF.

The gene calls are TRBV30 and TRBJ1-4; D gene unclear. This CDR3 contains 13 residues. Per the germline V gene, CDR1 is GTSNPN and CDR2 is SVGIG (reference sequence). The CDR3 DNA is TGTGGGGGTAGTATTTACACTAATGAAAAACTGTTTTTT. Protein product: CGGSIYTNEKLFF. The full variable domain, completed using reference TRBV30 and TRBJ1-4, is SQTIHQWPATLVQPVGSPLSLECTVEGTSNPNLYWYRQAAGRGLQLLFYSVGIGQISSEVPQNLSASRPQDRQFILSSKKLLLSDSGFYLCGGSIYTNEKLFFGSGTQLSVL.

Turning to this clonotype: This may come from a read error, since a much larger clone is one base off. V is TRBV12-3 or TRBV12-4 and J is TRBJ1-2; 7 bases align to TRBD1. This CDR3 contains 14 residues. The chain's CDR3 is CGSSLTGEWSGYTF. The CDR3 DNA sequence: TGTGGCAGCAGTTTAACAGGGGAGTGGTCTGGCTACACCTTC.

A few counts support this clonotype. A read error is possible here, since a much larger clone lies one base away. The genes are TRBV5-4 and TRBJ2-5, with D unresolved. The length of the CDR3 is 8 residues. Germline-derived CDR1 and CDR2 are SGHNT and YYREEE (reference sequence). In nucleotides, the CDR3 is TGTGCCCAAGAGGCCCAGTACTTC. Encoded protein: CAQEAQYF. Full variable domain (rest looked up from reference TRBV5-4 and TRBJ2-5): ETGVTQSPTHLIKTRGQQVTLRCSSQSGHNTVSWYQQALGQGPQFIFQYYREEENGRGNFPPRFSGLQFPNYSSELNVNALELDDSALYLCAQEAQYFGPGTRLLVL.

CDR3 amino acids: CSARDEDSPYEQYF. In nucleotides, the CDR3 is TGCAGTGCTAGAGATGAGGACAGCCCTTACGAGCAGTACTTC. The chain has TRBV20-1 and TRBJ2-7; the D gene is possibly TRBD1 (6 bases). Germline lookup yields CDR1 DFQATT and CDR2 SNEGSKA (reference sequence). V was pared by 0 bases and J by 4 bases, with 13 bases between. The CDR3 has 14 amino acids.

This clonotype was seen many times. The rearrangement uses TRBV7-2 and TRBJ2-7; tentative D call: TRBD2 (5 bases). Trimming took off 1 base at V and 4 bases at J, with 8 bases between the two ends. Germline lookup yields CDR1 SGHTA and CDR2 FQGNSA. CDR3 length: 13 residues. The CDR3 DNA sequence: TGTGCCAGCAGCTTAGAGGGCGGGTACGAGCAGTACTTC. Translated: CASSLEGGYEQYF.

CDR3 coding DNA: TGTGCCAGCAGGCCAGGGACAGCCTCTGGGGCCAACGTCCTGACTTTC. This encodes CASRPGTASGANVLTF. This chain links TRBV6-1 with TRBJ2-6; 7 nucleotides align to TRBD1. The V and J ends lost 6 bases and 0 bases, in that order; junction bases with no gene match: 5. From germline, CDR1 is MNHNS and CDR2 SASEGT. The CDR3 runs to 16 residues.

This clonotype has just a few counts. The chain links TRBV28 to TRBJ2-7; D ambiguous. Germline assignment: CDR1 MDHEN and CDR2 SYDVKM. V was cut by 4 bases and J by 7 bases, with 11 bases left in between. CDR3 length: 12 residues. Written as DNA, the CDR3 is TGTGCCAGCAGTTCCTTCCCCGGGGAGCAGTACTTC. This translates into CASSSFPGEQYF.